This T cell receptor (beta chain) originates from a study of technical replicates of blood from a handful of donors. The CDR3 has 15 amino acids. Trimming removed 5 bases from V and 4 bases from J; junction bases left unmatched: 9. Germline CDR1 SEHNR, CDR2 FQNEAQ (reference sequence). The repertoire was sequenced with immunoSEQ multiplex PCR; TCRdb's copy has only in-frame clones and lacks some. The sample has 55,000 to 75,000 clones; about 94% are singletons. The chain links TRBV7-9 to TRBJ2-7; TRBD2 matches at 9 bases. The receptor comes from a human donor in good health. Some clones in this sample may be carry-over from other donors' samples. Material: PBMCs. CDR3 amino acids: CASSIASGKTYEQYF. The CDR3 DNA follows: TGTGCCAGCAGCATCGCTAGCGGGAAGACTTACGAGCAGTACTTC.